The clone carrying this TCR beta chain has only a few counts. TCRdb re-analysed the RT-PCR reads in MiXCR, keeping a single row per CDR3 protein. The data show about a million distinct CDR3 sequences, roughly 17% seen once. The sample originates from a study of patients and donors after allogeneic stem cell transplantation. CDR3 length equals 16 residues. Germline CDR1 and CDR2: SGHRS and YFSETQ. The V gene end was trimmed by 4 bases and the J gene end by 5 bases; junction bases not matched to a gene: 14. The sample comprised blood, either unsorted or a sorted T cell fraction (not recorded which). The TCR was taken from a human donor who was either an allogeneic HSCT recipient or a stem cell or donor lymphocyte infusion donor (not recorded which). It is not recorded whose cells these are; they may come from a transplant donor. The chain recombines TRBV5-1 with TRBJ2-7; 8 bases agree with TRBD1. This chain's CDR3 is CASSKRGTGFQDEQYF. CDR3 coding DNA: TGCGCCAGCAGCAAACGGGGGACAGGTTTTCAGGACGAGCAGTACTTC. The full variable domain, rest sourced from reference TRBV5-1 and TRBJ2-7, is KAGVTQTPRYLIKTRGQQVTLSCSPISGHRSVSWYQQTPGQGLQFLFEYFSETQRNKGNFPGRFSGRQFSNSRSEMNVSTLELGDSALYLCASSKRGTGFQDEQYFGPGTRLTVT.